One and the same sample provided the 23 T cell receptor beta chains below, sequenced in a study of identical twins. TCRdb analysed the 5' RACE reads with MiXCR anew, one entry per CDR3 protein. Of about 220,000 distinct CDR3 sequences in the sample, roughly 10% were seen once. The material sequenced was memory (CD45RO+) T cells sorted from blood. These receptors came from a young woman in good health.

This clonotype was counted between two and nine times. CDR3 region: CATRGGGRIYNEQFF. CDR3 sequence (DNA): TGTGCCACGCGGGGCGGGGGACGAATCTACAATGAGCAGTTCTTC. The rearrangement joins TRBV6-1 to TRBJ2-1; TRBD2 matches at 7 bases. The CDR3 runs 15 residues. Germline V lookup: CDR1 MNHNS, CDR2 SASEGT. Trimming at V came to 10 bases and at J to 3 bases, leaving 12 bases not matched to a gene.

This clonotype was detected a few times. This chain uses TRBV7-9 with TRBJ2-5; 9 positions agree with TRBD1. CDR1 is SEHNR and CDR2 is FQNEAQ in the germline V gene (reference sequence). Unmatched junction bases numbered 11, after V lost 4 bases and J lost 2 bases. The CDR3 contains 17 residues. CDR3 nucleotides: TGTGCCAGCAGCTCTATCGGACAGGGGCCTAAACAAGAGACCCAGTACTTC. This translates into CASSSIGQGPKQETQYF.

V usage is TRBV20-1 and J usage is TRBJ2-6; D might be TRBD1 (5 bases). The CDR3 runs to 13 residues. Germline V gene data show CDR1 as DFQATT and CDR2 as SNEGSKA (reference sequence). V lost 5 bases, J lost 4 bases, and 9 bases lay in between. In DNA, the CDR3 is TGCAGTGCTCTAGGGGTGGGGGCCAACGTCCTGACTTTC. This codes for CSALGVGANVLTF.

With regard to this clonotype: An end of the junction differs from the germline gene, which may be a read error. The chain joins TRBV9 to TRBJ2-7, with D unclear. Germline assignment: CDR1 SGDLS and CDR2 YYNGEE. CDR3 length equals 9 residues. The chain's CDR3 is CASSARCVF. CDR3 coding DNA: TGTGCCAGCAGCGCCCGTTGCGTCTTC.

This clonotype has a handful of counts. The chain combines TRBV20-1 with TRBJ1-3, with no clear D. Looked up from germline, CDR1 is DFQATT and CDR2 is SNEGSKA (reference sequence). The germline V and J ends were trimmed by 3 bases and 8 bases, with 23 bases remaining between them. The CDR3 runs to 16 residues. The CDR3 sequence is CSASRGAVPSGDTIYF. CDR3 bases: TGCAGTGCTAGTCGGGGAGCGGTCCCCTCCGGGGACACCATATATTTT.

The V gene is TRBV20-1, the J gene TRBJ2-7; TRBD2 matches at 9 bases. The trim removed 5 bases at V and 3 bases at J, leaving 5 bases unmatched. Germline V gives CDR1 DFQATT, CDR2 SNEGSKA (reference sequence). This CDR3 is 13 amino acids long. The chain's CDR3 is CSAASGIIYEQYF. DNA for the CDR3: TGCAGTGCTGCTAGCGGGATTATCTACGAGCAGTACTTC.

This clonotype turned up a few times. This chain links TRBV7-9 with TRBJ2-3, with D perhaps matching TRBD1 (6 bases). Germline V gives CDR1 SEHNR, CDR2 FQNEAQ (reference sequence). The CDR3 is made up of 15 amino acids. V was clipped by 3 bases and J by 4 bases, with 14 bases between them. The CDR3 protein is CASSFSTGAPDTQYF. CDR3 coding DNA: TGTGCCAGCAGCTTCTCGACAGGAGCACCAGATACGCAGTATTTT.

There are many counts of this clonotype. The chain has TRBV7-9 and TRBJ2-1; weak D call: TRBD2 (5 bases). Trimming left V 5 bases short and J 0 bases short, with 11 bases between. CDR1 is SEHNR and CDR2 is FQNEAQ in the germline V gene (reference sequence). The length of the CDR3 is 15 residues. CDR3 sequence reads: CASSGAASSYNEQFF. The CDR3 bases are TGTGCCAGCAGCGGAGCGGCCAGCTCCTACAATGAGCAGTTCTTC.

V usage is TRBV21-1 and J usage is TRBJ2-2; no check of the table's D call, TRBD2, against the DNA was made. TRBV21-1 is recorded as a pseudogene. The CDR3 has 15 residues. CDR3 sequence (DNA): TGTGCCAGCAGCTACACTAGACGGGGATCCGGGGAGCTGTTTTTT. Its protein is CASSYTRRGSGELFF.

In its sample, this clonotype was seen a few times. V and J are TRBV11-2 and TRBJ2-7, with a tentative D call TRBD2 (5 bases). V shed 2 bases and J shed 2 bases, with 16 bases lying between them. This CDR3 has 16 amino acids. Germline V CDR1 and CDR2: SGHAT, FQNNGV. CDR3 nucleotide sequence: TGTGCCAGCAGCTTATACGGTGGCGGGCTAACCTACGAGCAGTACTTC. Its protein is CASSLYGGGLTYEQYF.

V is TRBV29-1 and J is TRBJ2-3; 8 bases align to TRBD2. The CDR3 consists of 14 residues. Germline CDR1 reads SQVTM; CDR2 reads ANQGSEA. J lost 6 bases, V lost 8 bases, and 13 bases had no gene match. In DNA, the CDR3 is TGCAGCCTAGTGAGAGCGGGAGTTCGTGATACGCAGTATTTT. This encodes CSLVRAGVRDTQYF.

The chain has TRBV6-1 and TRBJ2-6; D is unclear. V lost 1 base and J 0 bases, leaving 4 bases between the germline ends. This CDR3 comprises 15 residues. The germline CDR1 and CDR2 sequences are MNHNS and SASEGT. CDR3 sequence (DNA): TGTGCCAGCAGTGAAGTGGTCTCTGGGGCCAACGTCCTGACTTTC. The encoded protein is CASSEVVSGANVLTF.

This clonotype was seen a few times. V gene TRBV5-5 combines with J gene TRBJ2-1, with 9 bases matching TRBD2. Trimming took 2 bases from V and 7 from J; bases not matched to a gene: 10. The germline gives CDR1 SGHKS, CDR2 YYEKEE (reference sequence). This CDR3 comprises 16 residues. The CDR3 sequence is CASSFRAGGPGNEQFF. The CDR3 nucleotides read TGTGCCAGCAGCTTCAGGGCGGGAGGGCCTGGAAATGAGCAGTTCTTC.

In this sample, this clonotype turned up many times. The chain is built from TRBV6-5 and TRBJ1-2, with D possibly TRBD1 on 5 matching bases. Germline V gene sequence: CDR1 MNHEY, CDR2 SVGAGI. This CDR3 has 17 amino acids. V lost 0 bases and J lost 3, with 17 bases in between. CDR3 sequence reads: CASSYSSLGDPHYGYTF. The CDR3 nucleotides are TGTGCCAGCAGTTACTCTAGCTTGGGGGACCCCCACTATGGCTACACCTTC.

In this sample, this clonotype turned up a few times. CDR3 DNA sequence: TGTGCCTGGGCCCGGCAACAGTTCTACGAGCAGTACTTC. Amino acids: CAWARQQFYEQYF. This chain uses TRBV30 with TRBJ2-7; D is unresolved. The CDR3 covers 13 residues. The germline gives CDR1 GTSNPN, CDR2 SVGIG (reference sequence). Trimming pared 5 bases from V and 3 bases from J, leaving 14 bases between.

CDR3 sequence reads: CASSRDRPNTEAFF. CDR3 DNA sequence: TGTGCCAGCTCCCGAGACAGGCCGAACACTGAAGCTTTCTTT. The chain is built from TRBV18 and TRBJ1-1, with D perhaps matching TRBD1 (6 bases). V lost 6 bases and J lost 1, with 12 bases in between. This CDR3 region has 14 residues. Germline V gene lookup returns CDR1 KGHSH and CDR2 LQKENI.

This clonotype was counted a few times. CDR3 nucleotide sequence: TGCAGTGCTATCGATTCCGGGAGGCTTAGCACAGATACGCAGTATTTT. Translation gives CSAIDSGRLSTDTQYF. The chain uses TRBV20-1 and TRBJ2-3; TRBD2 matches 7 bases. Germline V gene sequence: CDR1 DFQATT, CDR2 SNEGSKA (reference sequence). The ends lost 4 bases at V and 0 bases at J; junction bases unmatched: 10. The CDR3 consists of 16 residues.

This clonotype has a count of ten or more. The rearrangement joins TRBV5-1 to TRBJ1-4, with a tentative D call TRBD1 (5 bases). Germline loops: CDR1 SGHRS, CDR2 YFSETQ. The germline V and J ends were trimmed by 3 bases and 5 bases, with 17 bases remaining between them. The length of the CDR3 is 16 residues. The CDR3 loop is CASSWGLRDGNEKLFF. CDR3 DNA sequence: TGCGCCAGCAGCTGGGGGTTGAGGGACGGAAATGAAAAACTGTTTTTT.

This clonotype was counted a few times. J is TRBJ2-3 and V is TRBV18; 8 bases are a match to TRBD1. Unmatched junction bases numbered 3, after V lost 6 bases and J lost 1 base. The germline CDR1 and CDR2 sequences are KGHSH and LQKENI. This CDR3 has 14 residues. The CDR3 nucleotides are TGTGCCAGCTCGCCGACAGGGGGCACAGATACGCAGTATTTT. This gives the protein CASSPTGGTDTQYF.

This clonotype has more than one count but fewer than ten. The chain combines TRBV5-1 with TRBJ1-1; D unclear. Trimming took off 0 bases at V and 3 bases at J, with 12 bases between the two ends. Per germline, CDR1 SGHRS and CDR2 YFSETQ. The CDR3 has 15 residues. This CDR3 is CASSLGGVVDTEAFF. The CDR3 DNA is TGCGCCAGCAGCTTGGGGGGAGTCGTTGACACTGAAGCTTTCTTT.

The genes are TRBV27 and TRBJ2-1, with D possibly matching TRBD1 (8 bases). This CDR3 has 13 amino acids. V lost 8 bases, J lost 6 bases, and 14 bases lay in between. Germline assignment: CDR1 MNHEY and CDR2 SMNVEV (reference sequence). The CDR3 reads CASHRGGINEQFF. The DNA for the CDR3 is TGTGCCAGCCACAGGGGGGGAATCAATGAGCAGTTCTTC.

This clonotype was recorded a few times. This rearrangement joins TRBV7-2 to TRBJ1-2; TRBD1 matches 12 bases. The CDR3 consists of 13 residues. Germline CDR1 and CDR2: SGHTA and FQGNSA. V shed 5 bases, J shed 8 bases, and the junction held 3 bases outside the gene matches. CDR3 in DNA: TGTGCCAGCAGCCGGGACAGGGGGCGAGGCTACACCTTC. This translates into CASSRDRGRGYTF.

This clonotype showed up just a few times. The V call is TRBV9, the J call TRBJ2-7, with D tentatively TRBD1 (6 bases). Germline-derived CDR1 and CDR2 are SGDLS and YYNGEE. Trimming cost V 1 base and J 3 bases, with 17 bases left between them. The CDR3 length is 16 residues. Here the CDR3 DNA reads TGTGCCAGCAGCGTACAGGGACACTCTTTATACTACGAGCAGTACTTC. It yields the protein CASSVQGHSLYYEQYF. Based on the CDR3 plus reference TRBV9 and TRBJ2-7, the full variable domain is DSGVTQTPKHLITATGQRVTLRCSPRSGDLSVYWYQQSLDQGLQFLIQYYNGEERAKGNILERFSAQQFPDLHSELNLSSLELGDSALYFCASSVQGHSLYYEQYFGPGTRLTVT.